This T cell receptor (beta chain) comes out of a study of T cell responses to AZD1222 COVID-19 vaccine. On this clone: Its antigen is as yet unknown.

With 3 bases clipped from V and 0 bases from J, the junction kept 5 bases outside the gene matches. CDR1 KGHSH and CDR2 LQKENI come from the germline V gene. This CDR3 comprises 17 residues. General study findings and limits: All repertoire sampling was performed exclusively after the peak T cell response. The donor group comprised mostly white British people and more females; the analysis possibly underestimated clonal diversity.

TCRdb's table, derived via immunoSEQ multiplex PCR, lists solely in-frame clones and lacks some. Of around 150,000 clones listed, around 89% were seen once; the top ten hold 4.3%. Sequenced here: peripheral blood, sampled 28 days after the second AZD1222 dose. The receptor's source is an adult who received the AZD1222 COVID-19 vaccine. The chain recombines TRBV18 with TRBJ1-3; 10 bases match TRBD1. The CDR3: CASSPQDRGISGNTIYF. DNA for the CDR3: TGTGCCAGCTCACCCCAGGACAGGGGGATCTCTGGAAACACCATATATTTT.